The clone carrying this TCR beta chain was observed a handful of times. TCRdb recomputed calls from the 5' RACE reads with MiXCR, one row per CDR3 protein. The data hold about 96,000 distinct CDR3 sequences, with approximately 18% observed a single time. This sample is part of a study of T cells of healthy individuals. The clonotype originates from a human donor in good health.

The CDR3 bases are TGTGCCAGCAGTTACCCCGAACTAAAAAGGGCCTACAATGAGCAGTTCTTC. Its protein product is CASSYPELKRAYNEQFF. The chain couples TRBV6-2 or TRBV6-3 to TRBJ2-1; the D is unclear. Germline V gives CDR1 MNHEY, CDR2 SVGEGT. There are 17 residues in the CDR3. V was trimmed by 2 bases and J by 2 bases, leaving 16 bases between them.